This T cell receptor beta chain came from a study of graft-versus-host responses after intestinal transplantation. In the study overall: The study gave all recipients anti-thymocyte globulin induction, then tacrolimus and steroids for 2 to 3 years.

The CDR3 is 16 amino acids. V lost 0 bases, J lost 0 bases, and 11 bases lay in between. Germline CDR1 and CDR2: SGDLS and YYNGEE. General observations from the study: Researchers found peak circulating GvH clone levels linked to early post-transplant HvG declines. GvH clones turned up in recipient marrow; some had shown up first in ileum or blood.

TCRdb's table, derived via immunoSEQ multiplex PCR, lists solely in-frame clones and lacks some. This sample has 90,000 to 120,000 clones, with about 87% found just once. As for this clone: Its antigen remains unidentified.

This TCR derives from a human donor who was the organ donor for an intestinal transplant. V is TRBV9 and J is TRBJ2-3, with TRBD1 as a possible D gene (5 bases). The sequenced sample was unstimulated CD4+ T cells sorted from spleen or lymph node cells, obtained before transplant. The CDR3 bases are TGTGCCAGCAGCGTAGGGGGCCCCCTAAGCACAGATACGCAGTATTTT. Amino acid sequence: CASSVGGPLSTDTQYF.